This TCR beta chain was sequenced in a study of T cell responses to AZD1222 COVID-19 vaccine. Study observations and caveats: Females made up more of the donors, who were largely white British, and clonal diversity may have come out too low.

The table came from immunoSEQ multiplex PCR; TCRdb's copy has only in-frame clones and leaves some out. The sample includes about 83,000 clones, just over 90% of them seen just once. The CDR3 is made up of 15 amino acids. Germline trimming cut 2 bases from V and 6 bases from J; bases unmatched to any gene: 3. The germline V gene has CDR1 MNHEY and CDR2 SVGAGI. A note on this clone: Its cognate antigen is unknown.

The chain joins TRBV6-5 to TRBJ1-5, with 11 bases fitting TRBD1. The TCR comes from an adult in good health. The sample here was peripheral blood, taken on day 0 of MenACWY control vaccination. In DNA form, the CDR3 reads TGTGCCAGCAGTTACGGGGGGACAGGGGGTCAGCCCCAGCATTTT. Translation gives CASSYGGTGGQPQHF.